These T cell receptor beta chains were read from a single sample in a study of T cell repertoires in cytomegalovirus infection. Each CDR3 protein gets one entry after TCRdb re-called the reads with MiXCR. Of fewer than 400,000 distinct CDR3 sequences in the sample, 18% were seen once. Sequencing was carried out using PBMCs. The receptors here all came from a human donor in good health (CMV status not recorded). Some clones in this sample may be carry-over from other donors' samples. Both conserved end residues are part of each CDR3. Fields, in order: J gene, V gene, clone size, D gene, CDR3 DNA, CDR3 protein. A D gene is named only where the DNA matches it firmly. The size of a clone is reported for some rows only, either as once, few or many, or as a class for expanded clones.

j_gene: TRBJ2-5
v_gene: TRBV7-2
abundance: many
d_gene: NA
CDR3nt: TGTGCCAGCAGCTTAGTCGGGCGGGGCCAACAGTCGGCCCAGTACTTC
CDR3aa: CASSLVGRGQQSAQYF

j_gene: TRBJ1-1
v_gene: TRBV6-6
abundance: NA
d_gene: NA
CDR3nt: TGTGCCGCGCAAGGATCCAGCGGGGAAGCTTTCTTT
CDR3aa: CAAQGSSGEAFF

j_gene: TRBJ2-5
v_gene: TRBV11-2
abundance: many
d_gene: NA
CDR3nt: TGTGCCAGCAGCCCAGGGACTGTGGCGGAGACCCAGTACTTC
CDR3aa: CASSPGTVAETQYF

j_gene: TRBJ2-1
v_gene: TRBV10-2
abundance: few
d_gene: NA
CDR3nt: TGCGCCAGCAGTGAGGGGTCCGGACGGGAGCAGTTCTTC
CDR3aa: CASSEGSGREQFF

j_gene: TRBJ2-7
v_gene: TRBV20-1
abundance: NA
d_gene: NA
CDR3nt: TGCAGTGCCACCGGGACCGAGGGGCTGGAGCAGTACTTC
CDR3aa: CSATGTEGLEQYF

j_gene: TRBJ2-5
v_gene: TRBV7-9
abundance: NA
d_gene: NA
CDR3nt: TGTGCCAGCAGCTTAGGGCGGACAGTTCAAGAGACCCAGTACTTC
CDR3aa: CASSLGRTVQETQYF

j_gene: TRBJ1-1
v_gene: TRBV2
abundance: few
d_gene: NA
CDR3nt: TGTGCCAGCGGGTCCCTTAGGGCTTTCTTT
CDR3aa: CASGSLRAFF

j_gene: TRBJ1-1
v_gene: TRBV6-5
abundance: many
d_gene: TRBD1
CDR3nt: TGTGCCAGCAGACGCGGACAGGGGGCTGAAGCTTTCTTT
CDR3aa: CASRRGQGAEAFF

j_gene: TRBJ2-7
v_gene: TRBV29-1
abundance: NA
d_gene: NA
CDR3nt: TGCAGCGCCCTGACCGTCTACGAGCAGTACTTC
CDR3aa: CSALTVYEQYF

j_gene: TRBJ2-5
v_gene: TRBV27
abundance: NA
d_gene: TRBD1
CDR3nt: TGTGCCAGCAGTTTCCTGCAGGGGGCTAAGACCCAGTACTTC
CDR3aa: CASSFLQGAKTQYF

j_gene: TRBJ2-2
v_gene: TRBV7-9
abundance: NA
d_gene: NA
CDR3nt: TGTGCCAGCAGCCCCCTCGCTTCCACCGGGGAGCTGTTTTTT
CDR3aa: CASSPLASTGELFF

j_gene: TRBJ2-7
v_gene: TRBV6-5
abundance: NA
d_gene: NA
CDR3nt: TGTGCCAGCAGTTACTCGGGGGCGGGGTCCTACGAGCAGTACTTC
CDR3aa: CASSYSGAGSYEQYF

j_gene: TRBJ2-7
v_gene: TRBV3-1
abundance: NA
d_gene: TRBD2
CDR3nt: TGTGCCAGCAGCCCCTCTAGCGGGAGTTCTTACGAGCAGTACTTC
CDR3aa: CASSPSSGSSYEQYF

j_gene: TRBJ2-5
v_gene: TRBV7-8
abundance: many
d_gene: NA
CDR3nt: TGTGCCAGCATAACCCATCCTCAGTACCAAGAGACCCAGTACTTC
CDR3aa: CASITHPQYQETQYF

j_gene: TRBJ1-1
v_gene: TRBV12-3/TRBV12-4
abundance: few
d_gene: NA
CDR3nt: TGTGCCAGCAGTCCGGAGACAGGTGAAGCTTTCTTT
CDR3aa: CASSPETGEAFF

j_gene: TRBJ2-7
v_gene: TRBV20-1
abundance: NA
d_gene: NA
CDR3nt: TGCAGTGCTACGGGCCCCCACCAAACCTACGAGCAGTACTTC
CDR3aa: CSATGPHQTYEQYF

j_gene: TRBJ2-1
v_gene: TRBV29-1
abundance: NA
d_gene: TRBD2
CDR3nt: TGCAGCGTTGATCCGCTAGCGGGAGCGTTGAATGAGCAGTTCTTC
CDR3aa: CSVDPLAGALNEQFF

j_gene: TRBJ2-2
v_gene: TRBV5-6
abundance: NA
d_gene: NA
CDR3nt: TGTGCCAGCAGCCTCGGACCCCACCTGGGGAGCGGGGAGCTGTTTTTT
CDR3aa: CASSLGPHLGSGELFF

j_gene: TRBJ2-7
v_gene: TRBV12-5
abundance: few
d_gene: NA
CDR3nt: TGTGCTAGTGGTTTCGCACCCTACGAGCAGTACTTC
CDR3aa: CASGFAPYEQYF

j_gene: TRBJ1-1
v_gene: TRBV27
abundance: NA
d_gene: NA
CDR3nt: TGTGCCAGCAAAGGAGTTGTGAACACTGAAGCTTTCTTT
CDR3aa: CASKGVVNTEAFF

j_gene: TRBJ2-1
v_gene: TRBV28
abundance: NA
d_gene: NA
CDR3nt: TGTGCCAGCCTAGTGGGACGGGGCGGTGAGCAGTTCTTC
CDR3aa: CASLVGRGGEQFF

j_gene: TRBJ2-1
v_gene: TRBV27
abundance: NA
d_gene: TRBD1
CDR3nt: TGTGCCAGTACAAGTCAAGACAGGGGATACAATGAGCAGTTCTTC
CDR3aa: CASTSQDRGYNEQFF

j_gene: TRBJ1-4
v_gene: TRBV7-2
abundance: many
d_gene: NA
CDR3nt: TGTGCCAGCAGCCGCGGTCTGAATGAAAAACTGTTTTTT
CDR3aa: CASSRGLNEKLFF

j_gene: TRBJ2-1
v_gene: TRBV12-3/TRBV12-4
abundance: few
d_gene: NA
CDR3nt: TGTGCCAGCGCCAATTCAAGCCCCCGTAGGAATGAGCAGTTCTTC
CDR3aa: CASANSSPRRNEQFF

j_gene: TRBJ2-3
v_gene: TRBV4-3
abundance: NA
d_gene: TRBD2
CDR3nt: TGCGCCAGCAGCCAATTAGCGGGAGGGTCAGATACGCAGTATTTT
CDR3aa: CASSQLAGGSDTQYF

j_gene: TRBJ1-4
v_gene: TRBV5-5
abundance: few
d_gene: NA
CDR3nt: TGTGCCAGCAGCCGACAAAAAACTAATGAAAAACTGTTTTTT
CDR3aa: CASSRQKTNEKLFF

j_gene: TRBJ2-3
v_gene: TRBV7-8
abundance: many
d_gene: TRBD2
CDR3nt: TGTGCCAGCAGCCCCTATTCTAGCGGGGGCCAGGATACGCAGTATTTT
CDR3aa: CASSPYSSGGQDTQYF

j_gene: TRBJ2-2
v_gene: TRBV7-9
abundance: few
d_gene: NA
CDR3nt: TGTGCCAGCAGCTTAGAGAGCGTGGGGGAGCTGTTTTTT
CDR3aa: CASSLESVGELFF

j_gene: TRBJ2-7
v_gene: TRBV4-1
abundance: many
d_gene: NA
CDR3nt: TGCGCCAGCAGCCAAGTTGCGACGGCCGAGGACGAGCAGTACTTC
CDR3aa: CASSQVATAEDEQYF